Listed here are 12 T cell receptor beta chains from one sample, sequenced in a study of vaccination and CD4 T cells after COVID-19. Sequenced with the Oncomine TCR Beta short-read assay was DNA taken from cultured CD4+ T cells. In TCRdb, the PCR reads were re-called with MiXCR into one record per CDR3 protein. The sample lists 15,000 to 25,000 distinct CDR3 sequences, approximately 50% occurring once. Treatment defined: approximately 9-day PBMC culture with coronavirus spike peptide pools or control peptides (ViraFEST assay). Their antigens remain unidentified. Specimen: CD4+ T cells from blood, cultured in vitro. The source is a human donor who had recovered from COVID-19.

This clonotype came up a few times. The V and J genes are TRBV6-2 or TRBV6-3 and TRBJ2-7; 11 bases agree with TRBD2. V shed 0 bases, J shed 6 bases, and the junction held 4 bases outside the gene matches. The CDR3 extends over 15 amino acids. Germline CDR1 and CDR2: MNHEY and SVGEGT. CDR3 loop: CASSYSGLAGSEQYF. As DNA, the CDR3 is TGTGCCAGCAGTTACTCAGGACTAGCGGGCTCCGAGCAGTACTTC.

For the CDR3, the DNA is TGCAGTGCTAGAGATCCACCCCCAGGGGGCAGAGGTCAGCCCCAGCATTTT. The encoded protein is CSARDPPPGGRGQPQHF. The genes are TRBV20-1 and TRBJ1-5, with 8 bases that match TRBD1. Germline V gene sequence: CDR1 DFQATT, CDR2 SNEGSKA (reference sequence). V lost 0 bases, J lost 6 bases, and 13 bases stayed unmatched. The CDR3 contains 17 residues.

This clonotype was counted only a few times. This chain joins TRBV20-1 and TRBJ2-5, with 10 bases aligning to TRBD2. Unmatched junction bases numbered 18, after V lost 6 bases and J lost 5 bases. The V gene's germline CDR1 is DFQATT and CDR2 SNEGSKA (reference sequence). The CDR3 is 17 residues long. The CDR3 DNA follows: TGCAGTGCGCCGCTGGGCCCAGCGGGAGGGCCCTGGGAGACCCAGTACTTC. Residues: CSAPLGPAGGPWETQYF.

The V call is TRBV2, the J call TRBJ2-7; D gene ambiguous. The CDR3 consists of 12 residues. The germline V gene encodes CDR1 SNHLY and CDR2 FYNNEI. Trimming removed 0 bases from V and 0 bases from J, with 0 bases in between. CDR3 region: CASSEASYEQYF. CDR3 nucleotides: TGTGCCAGCAGTGAAGCCTCCTACGAGCAGTACTTC.

This chain connects TRBV6-1 to TRBJ1-2; D call uncertain. Looked up from germline, CDR1 is MNHNS and CDR2 is SASEGT. V lost 6 bases, J lost 8 bases, and 13 bases lay in between. The CDR3 is made up of 12 amino acids. CDR3 amino acids: CASSKTTGGYTF. CDR3 DNA: TGTGCCAGCAGCAAAACTACGGGAGGCTACACCTTC.

The CDR3 sequence is CASGYSGANVLTF. CDR3 bases: TGTGCCAGCGGGTACTCTGGGGCCAACGTCCTGACTTTC. The gene calls are TRBV5-6 and TRBJ2-6; D is ambiguous. CDR3 length: 13 amino acids. Germline lookup yields CDR1 SGHDT and CDR2 YYEEEE. Trimming shortened V by 7 bases and J by 0 bases, and 5 bases separated the two germline ends.

The chain carries TRBV4-2 and TRBJ1-3, with D unresolved. V dropped 0 bases and J dropped 4 bases, with 7 bases sitting between them. The CDR3 consists of 14 residues. CDR1 is LGHNA and CDR2 is YNFKEQ in the germline V gene. This CDR3 is CASSQESRGNTIYF. CDR3 coding DNA: TGTGCCAGCAGCCAAGAATCTCGGGGAAACACCATATATTTT.

CDR3 sequence: CASSDEGNSPLHF. The CDR3 nucleotides are TGTGCCAGCAGTGATGAAGGGAATTCACCCCTCCACTTT. The chain carries TRBV2 and TRBJ1-6; D gene unclear. The germline V gene has CDR1 SNHLY and CDR2 FYNNEI. Trimming removed 3 bases from V and 7 bases from J, with 7 bases in between. This CDR3 region has 13 residues.

The V and J genes are TRBV24-1 and TRBJ2-5, with D tentatively TRBD1 (6 bases). The CDR3 covers 15 residues. Trimming pared 4 bases from V and 1 base from J, leaving 12 bases between. Germline assignment: CDR1 KGHDR and CDR2 SFDVKD. This CDR3 is CATSEGNRAQETQYF. The CDR3 DNA sequence: TGTGCCACCAGTGAGGGAAACAGGGCCCAAGAGACCCAGTACTTC.

The chain combines TRBV6-2 or TRBV6-3 with TRBJ1-5; weak D call: TRBD1 (6 bases). Between the trimmed V and J ends, which lost 2 bases and 0 bases, there was a span of 14 bases. CDR1 and CDR2 (germline): MNHEY, SVGEGT. This CDR3 comprises 17 residues. CDR3 sequence reads: CASSYLGQKISNQPQHF. CDR3 nucleotides: TGTGCCAGCAGTTACCTCGGACAGAAGATTAGCAATCAGCCCCAGCATTTT.

This clonotype was seen just once. V and J are TRBV12-3 or TRBV12-4 and TRBJ2-7; no reliable D call. The CDR3 loop spans 12 amino acids. Between the trimmed V and J ends, which lost 4 bases and 2 bases, there was a span of 6 bases. In DNA, the CDR3 is TGTGCCAGCAGTTCGTATCCCTACGAGCAGTACTTC. Its translation is CASSSYPYEQYF.

The rearrangement links TRBV7-2 to TRBJ1-5, with D perhaps TRBD1 (5 bases). The CDR3 sequence is 15 residues long. Between the trimmed V and J ends, which lost 1 base and 0 bases, there was a span of 7 bases. CDR1 and CDR2 (germline): SGHTA, FQGNSA. CDR3 nucleotides: TGTGCCAGCAGCTTAGGGACAAATAGCAATCAGCCCCAGCATTTT. It translates to CASSLGTNSNQPQHF. The complete variable domain, with remaining parts taken from reference TRBV7-2 and TRBJ1-5, reads GAGVSQSPSNKVTEKGKDVELRCDPISGHTALYWYRQSLGQGLEFLIYFQGNSAPDKSGLPSDRFSAERTGGSVSTLTIQRTQQEDSAVYLCASSLGTNSNQPQHFGDGTRLSIL.